This T cell receptor beta chain was recovered during a study of cytomegalovirus exposure and HLA in healthy donors (dated by TCRdb to about 2017). The study in broad terms: According to a later analysis, one platform produced both the approximately 110 validation repertoires and the 670 or so repertoires of the first cohort. The aim of the study was to test whether cataloging public T cell receptors could identify signatures of past pathogen exposure. In addition to the first cohort of approximately 670 subjects, a separate validation cohort of 120 different subjects was used. To predict cytomegalovirus infection status, the study combined high-throughput TCR immunosequencing, statistical association of individual TCRs with disease status, and machine learning. Broader findings and caveats from the paper: Most TCR sequences were seen in very few donors, while some public TCRs were found in many individuals. The classifier was reported to diagnose cytomegalovirus status with high specificity and sensitivity in both the original and validation cohorts. A later analysis found that TCRs clustered in the first cohort also tended to co-occur in the 130 or so validation repertoires, with approximately 93% of cluster scores above 0. The study listed over 150 TCR beta chains as associated with cytomegalovirus. In vitro tests confirmed that three of the cytomegalovirus-associated TCR beta chains recognize cytomegalovirus antigens. The validation cohort had no HLA typing available for a later analysis, so co-occurrence within that cohort was assessed over all 130 or so repertoires. According to the authors, the approach could potentially be generalized to other disease states and immunological phenotypes.

A note on this clone: The target of this receptor is not known. No base qualities exist here, and no much larger clone lies one base off it.

Separate from the roughly 650-subject first cohort, the validation cohort of about 120 subjects was the group to which the donors belonged. The CDR3 numbers 13 residues from cysteine through phenylalanine. Only the CDR3 DNA stays, 39 bases, in frame from base 1. The germline V end is reduced by 4 bases and the J end by 3 bases; junction bases left unmatched: 3. CDR1 SGHDT and CDR2 YYEEEE are derived from the germline V gene. Library construction relied on the immunoSEQ multiplex PCR assay. The study's own analysis went as follows. A statistical classification framework was built for diagnosing cytomegalovirus status from the catalog of TCR beta chain sequences. This is the immuneACCESS table as TCRdb keeps it, with only in-frame sequences that have V and J called. A part of the clones is gone; compared with another copy, unresolved V genes explain less than half, and the rest is unexplained. That table gives V, J and clone size, and the DNA gave D and trimming. The sample contains 71,000 or so clones, 94% of them found a single time. The ten largest clonotypes hold 1.2% to 1.5% of the sample.

Sequencing was done on a sample of PBMCs. This sequence uses TRBV5-6 and TRBJ2-5, with TRBD1 matching 7 junction bases. This clonotype was obtained from a young man in good health and CMV-seropositive. The sequenced DNA is TGTGCCAGCAGCCCCGGGACAGAAGAGACCCAGTACTTC. Its protein product is CASSPGTEETQYF.